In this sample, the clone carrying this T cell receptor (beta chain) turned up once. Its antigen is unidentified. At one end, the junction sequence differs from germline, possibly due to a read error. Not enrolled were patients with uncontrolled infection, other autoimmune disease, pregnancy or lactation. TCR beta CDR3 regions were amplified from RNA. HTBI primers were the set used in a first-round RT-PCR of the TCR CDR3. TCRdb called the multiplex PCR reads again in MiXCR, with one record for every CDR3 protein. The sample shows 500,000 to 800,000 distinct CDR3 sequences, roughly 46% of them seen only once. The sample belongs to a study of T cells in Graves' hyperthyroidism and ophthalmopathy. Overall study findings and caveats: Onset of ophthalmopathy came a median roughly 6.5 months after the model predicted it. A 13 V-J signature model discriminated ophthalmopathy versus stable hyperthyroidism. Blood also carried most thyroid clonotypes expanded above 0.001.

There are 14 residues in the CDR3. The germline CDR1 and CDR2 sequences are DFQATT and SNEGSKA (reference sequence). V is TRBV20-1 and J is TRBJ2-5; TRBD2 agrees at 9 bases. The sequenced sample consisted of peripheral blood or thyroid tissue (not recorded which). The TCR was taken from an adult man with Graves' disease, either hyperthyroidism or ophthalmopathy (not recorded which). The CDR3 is CSASLLAGQETQCF. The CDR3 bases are TGCAGTGCTAGTTTGCTAGCGGGGCAAGAGACCCAGTGCTTC.